The 18 T cell receptor beta chains given below trace back to one sample, sequenced in a study of OX40 agonist ivuxolimab in advanced cancers. The method was immunoSEQ multiplex PCR; TCRdb's version includes in-frame clones alone and lacks a portion of them. Here the sample spans some 60,000 clones, approximately 80% being singletons. Sequencing used CD4+ or CD8+ T cells sorted from blood, obtained in a trial of the OX40 agonist ivuxolimab. These receptors all come from an adult with an advanced solid tumor such as melanoma, head and neck, liver or kidney cancer.

The V call is TRBV7-9, the J call TRBJ2-1; 7 nucleotides line up with TRBD2. This CDR3 is built from 16 residues. The J segment lost 7 bases and the V segment lost 3 bases, leaving 12 bases of the junction unmatched. Germline values: CDR1 SEHNR, CDR2 FQNEAQ (reference sequence). The chain's CDR3 is CASSFPFAGADNEQFF. The CDR3 bases are TGTGCCAGCAGCTTTCCATTTGCGGGAGCGGATAATGAGCAGTTCTTC.

This chain connects TRBV5-1 to TRBJ2-7; 7 bases agree with TRBD1. V lost 3 bases, J lost 1 base, and 1 base stayed unmatched. Germline-derived CDR1 and CDR2 are SGHRS and YFSETQ. The CDR3 sequence is 13 residues long. In DNA form, the CDR3 reads TGCGCCAGCAGCTCGGGACAGTCCTACGAGCAGTACTTC. It yields the protein CASSSGQSYEQYF.

The chain couples TRBV2 to TRBJ1-1; D gene ambiguous. Per the germline V gene, CDR1 is SNHLY and CDR2 is FYNNEI. This CDR3 has 12 amino acids. Trimming took off 7 bases at V and 6 bases at J, with 12 bases between the two ends. This chain's CDR3 is CASTTDTAEAFF. The DNA for the CDR3 is TGTGCCAGCACGACCGACACCGCTGAAGCTTTCTTT.

The chain joins TRBV5-5 to TRBJ2-3, with D maybe TRBD2 (5 bases). V lost 0 bases, J lost 0 bases, and 14 bases lay in between. CDR1 is SGHKS, CDR2 YYEKEE, per germline (reference sequence). The CDR3 has 17 residues. This chain's CDR3 is CASSLAPSGTSTDTQYF. CDR3 nucleotides: TGTGCCAGCAGCTTGGCCCCCAGCGGAACTAGCACAGATACGCAGTATTTT.

The chain employs TRBV6-5 and TRBJ1-5; 9 bases agree with TRBD1. With 0 bases clipped from V and 6 bases from J, the junction kept 0 bases outside the gene matches. CDR1 is MNHEY, CDR2 SVGAGI, per germline. This CDR3 comprises 14 residues. CDR3 in amino acids: CASSYSTGGQPQHF. The CDR3 bases are TGTGCCAGCAGTTACTCGACAGGGGGTCAGCCCCAGCATTTT.

The rearrangement joins TRBV7-8 to TRBJ2-2; TRBD2 matches 7 bases. This CDR3 contains 17 residues. Per the germline V gene, CDR1 is SGHVS and CDR2 is FQNEAQ. V lost 3 bases and J lost 3; bases outside the gene matches: 10. The CDR3 protein is CASSLFPREPYTGELFF. Written as DNA, the CDR3 is TGTGCCAGCAGCTTGTTCCCGCGGGAGCCTTACACCGGGGAGCTGTTTTTT.

V and J are TRBV6-6 and TRBJ1-2; D perhaps matches TRBD1 (5 bases). The CDR3 runs 15 residues. Germline V gives CDR1 MNHNY, CDR2 SVGAGI (reference sequence). Trimming removed 5 bases at V and 8 bases at J, with 21 bases between. The CDR3 protein is CASSRYNWQGGGYTF. The CDR3 DNA reads TGTGCCAGCAGTCGATACAACTGGCAGGGAGGAGGCTACACCTTC.

This chain links TRBV4-1 with TRBJ2-1; 8 bases fit TRBD2. Germline CDR1 MGHRA, CDR2 YSYEKL. This CDR3 region has 20 residues. V lost 3 bases, J lost 7 bases, and 23 bases stayed unmatched. The CDR3 reads CASSHSRTAGVTTSWNEQFF. Here the CDR3 DNA reads TGCGCCAGCAGCCACTCCAGGACAGCGGGAGTCACTACTTCGTGGAATGAGCAGTTCTTC.

This clone came up once. This rearrangement joins TRBV27 to TRBJ2-5, with 16 bases identical to TRBD2. The V gene's germline CDR1 is MNHEY and CDR2 SMNVEV (reference sequence). After removal of 5 bases from V and 4 bases from J, the junction contained 4 bases not matched to a gene. This CDR3 spans 16 amino acids. This CDR3 reads CASSGTSGRGRETQYF. CDR3 in DNA: TGTGCCAGCAGTGGGACTAGCGGGAGGGGGAGAGAGACCCAGTACTTC.

The sample holds one count of this clone. The chain links TRBV5-1 to TRBJ2-5, with TRBD2 matching over 10 bases. The last part of the DNA fits TRBJ2-7 better; the J call may be wrong. This CDR3 has 16 residues. Germline CDR1 and CDR2: SGHRS and YFSETQ. CDR3 nucleotide sequence: TGCGCCAGCAGCTTGTTCCCTAGCGGGAGAAACGTCGAGCAGTACTTC. Its protein product is CASSLFPSGRNVEQYF.

The chain uses TRBV14 and TRBJ2-3, with 8 bases that match TRBD2. This CDR3 comprises 17 residues. CDR1 is SGHDN, CDR2 FVKESK, per germline. With V trimmed by 0 bases and J by 3 bases, 8 bases remained unmatched. This CDR3 reads CASSQDPSGRGTDTQYF. The DNA of the CDR3 is TGTGCCAGCAGCCAAGACCCAAGCGGGAGAGGAACAGATACGCAGTATTTT.

The chain joins TRBV11-2 to TRBJ1-5; D remains unclear. The CDR3 spans 14 residues. V lost 5 bases and J 6 bases, leaving 14 bases between the germline ends. Looked up from germline, CDR1 is SGHAT and CDR2 is FQNNGV. The chain's CDR3 is CASSPPGEVQPQHF. DNA for the CDR3: TGTGCCAGCAGCCCCCCCGGGGAGGTTCAGCCCCAGCATTTT.

The rearrangement links TRBV29-1 to TRBJ2-3; TRBD2 aligns across 13 bases. CDR3 length: 15 amino acids. Germline V gene sequence: CDR1 SQVTM, CDR2 ANQGSEA. The junction had 1 base not matched to a gene; V was cut back by 1 base and J by 3 bases. The CDR3 DNA sequence: TGCAGCGTTGAAGGGGGACTAGCGGGAACAGATACGCAGTATTTT. Its protein is CSVEGGLAGTDTQYF.

The V and J genes are TRBV7-2 and TRBJ2-2; D assignment may be TRBD1 or TRBD2 (5 bases each). Looked up from germline, CDR1 is SGHTA and CDR2 is FQGNSA. The V and J ends lost 2 bases and 4 bases respectively, with 8 bases between them. This CDR3 comprises 14 residues. The CDR3 region is CASSLSGSTGELFF. The DNA of the CDR3 is TGTGCCAGCAGCTTATCAGGGAGCACCGGGGAGCTGTTTTTT.

The chain employs TRBV4-2 and TRBJ1-1; D is unresolved. The CDR3 runs to 14 residues. Per the germline V gene, CDR1 is LGHNA and CDR2 is YNFKEQ. V gave up 1 base and J gave up 3 bases, with 9 bases separating them. The CDR3 DNA sequence: TGTGCCAGCAGCCAAGCGAGGGAGGACACTGAAGCTTTCTTT. It codes for CASSQAREDTEAFF.

The chain couples TRBV5-4 to TRBJ2-3, with D tentatively TRBD1 (5 bases). V was clipped by 3 bases and J by 3 bases, with 8 bases between them. The length of the CDR3 is 13 residues. CDR1 and CDR2 (germline): SGHNT, YYREEE (reference sequence). The CDR3 loop is CASSSQGTDTQYF. In nucleotides, the CDR3 is TGTGCCAGCAGCTCCCAGGGTACAGATACGCAGTATTTT. Full variable domain (outside the CDR3, taken from reference TRBV5-4 and TRBJ2-3): ETGVTQSPTHLIKTRGQQVTLRCSSQSGHNTVSWYQQALGQGPQFIFQYYREEENGRGNFPPRFSGLQFPNYSSELNVNALELDDSALYLCASSSQGTDTQYFGPGTRLTVL.

V and J are TRBV6-1 and TRBJ1-2, with TRBD1 identical over 8 bases. Trimming at V came to 5 bases and at J to 7 bases, leaving 3 bases not matched to a gene. The CDR3 has 12 residues. The germline CDR1 and CDR2 sequences are MNHNS and SASEGT. In DNA, the CDR3 is TGTGCCAGCAGTCCGACAGGGGCTGGCTACACCTTC. The encoded protein is CASSPTGAGYTF.

The chain couples TRBV7-9 to TRBJ2-1; D possibly matches TRBD1 or TRBD2 (5 bases each). Trimming stripped 0 bases from V and 7 bases from J, with 7 bases between. This CDR3 is 13 amino acids long. Germline CDR1 SEHNR, CDR2 FQNEAQ (reference sequence). CDR3 amino acids: CASSLAGGNEQFF. The CDR3 DNA reads TGTGCCAGCAGCTTAGCTGGGGGTAATGAGCAGTTCTTC.